These 23 T cell receptor beta chains were all obtained from the same sample, sequenced in a study of T cell responses to AZD1222 COVID-19 vaccine. Some clones are missing from TCRdb's copy, which holds only in-frame ones; the method was immunoSEQ multiplex PCR. There are tens of thousands of clones in the sample; 75% to 90% occur only once, and roughly a quarter lies in the top ten. The starting material was peripheral blood, obtained on day 0 of AZD1222 vaccination. The receptors originated from an adult in good health.

V gene TRBV5-1 combines with J gene TRBJ2-7; D might be TRBD1 or TRBD2, each matching 5 bases. Germline lookup yields CDR1 SGHRS and CDR2 YFSETQ. Trimming removed 6 bases from V and 0 bases from J, with 16 bases in between. The CDR3 is 15 residues long. CDR3 DNA sequence: TGCGCCAGCAAAACCCAAAGTGGGGGCTCCTACGAGCAGTACTTC. This translates into CASKTQSGGSYEQYF.

The V and J genes are TRBV5-5 and TRBJ1-1; unclear D gene. The CDR3 runs to 14 residues. CDR1 is SGHKS, CDR2 YYEKEE, per germline (reference sequence). The germline V and J ends were trimmed by 4 bases and 0 bases, with 10 bases remaining between them. As DNA, the CDR3 is TGTGCCAGCAGCCCAGTCGGTCTGAACACTGAAGCTTTCTTT. This sequence encodes CASSPVGLNTEAFF. The variable domain in full, completed from reference TRBV5-5 and TRBJ1-1, reads DAGVTQSPTHLIKTRGQQVTLRCSPISGHKSVSWYQQVLGQGPQFIFQYYEKEERGRGNFPDRFSARQFPNYSSELNVNALLLGDSALYLCASSPVGLNTEAFFGQGTRLTVV.

This clone appeared once. The chain uses TRBV11-3 and TRBJ2-3, with a weak D call TRBD1 (6 bases). The ends were cut back, 3 bases at V and 2 bases at J, with 15 bases in the middle. The CDR3 has 16 residues. Germline V gene lookup returns CDR1 SGHNT and CDR2 YENEEA. The CDR3 DNA sequence: TGTGCCAGCAGCTTCTCCGGGACACAACTCACAGATACGCAGTATTTT. This gives the protein CASSFSGTQLTDTQYF.

This sequence joins TRBV3-1 (or the pseudogene TRBV3-2) and TRBJ2-3; no clear D. The germline V gene has CDR1 LGHDT and CDR2 YNNKEL (reference sequence). This CDR3 has 15 amino acids. Trimming took 6 bases from V and 0 from J, leaving 13 bases between them. DNA for the CDR3: TGTGCCAGCAGTCCCGGTACTTGGAGCACAGATACGCAGTATTTT. This codes for CASSPGTWSTDTQYF.

This rearrangement joins TRBV7-9 to TRBJ1-3; D is ambiguous. The CDR3 extends over 16 amino acids. Germline CDR1 SEHNR, CDR2 FQNEAQ (reference sequence). V was pared by 4 bases and J by 1 base, with 14 bases between. The CDR3 spells CASSYSDVYSGNTIYF. CDR3 sequence (DNA): TGTGCCAGCAGCTACAGCGACGTCTATTCTGGAAACACCATATATTTT.

The chain joins TRBV27 to TRBJ2-1; possibly TRBD1 or TRBD2 for D (6 bases each). The CDR3 runs to 14 residues. Germline V lookup: CDR1 MNHEY, CDR2 SMNVEV (reference sequence). V lost 6 bases and J lost 4, with 13 bases in between. The chain's CDR3 is CASRGKGGYNEQFF. For the CDR3, the DNA is TGTGCCAGCAGGGGGAAGGGGGGATACAATGAGCAGTTCTTC.

The chain has TRBV5-4 and TRBJ2-1, with 7 nucleotides matching TRBD2. This CDR3 contains 15 residues. Losses at the gene ends were 0 bases for V and 9 bases for J; bases not matched to a gene: 9. Germline CDR1 and CDR2: SGHNT and YYREEE (reference sequence). Here the CDR3 reads CASSLGGGSQGEQFF. The CDR3 nucleotides read TGTGCCAGCAGCTTGGGAGGCGGGAGTCAGGGTGAGCAGTTCTTC. The whole variable domain, filled in from reference TRBV5-4 and TRBJ2-1, reads ETGVTQSPTHLIKTRGQQVTLRCSSQSGHNTVSWYQQALGQGPQFIFQYYREEENGRGNFPPRFSGLQFPNYSSELNVNALELDDSALYLCASSLGGGSQGEQFFGPGTRLTVL.

This chain joins TRBV9 and TRBJ2-7; 12 bases agree with TRBD2. Germline V CDR1 and CDR2: SGDLS, YYNGEE. Unmatched junction bases numbered 0, after V lost 0 bases and J lost 2 bases. The CDR3 loop spans 15 amino acids. Here the CDR3 reads CASSVGLAGAYEQYF. In nucleotides, the CDR3 is TGTGCCAGCAGCGTAGGACTAGCGGGAGCCTACGAGCAGTACTTC. The variable domain in full, completed from reference TRBV9 and TRBJ2-7, reads DSGVTQTPKHLITATGQRVTLRCSPRSGDLSVYWYQQSLDQGLQFLIQYYNGEERAKGNILERFSAQQFPDLHSELNLSSLELGDSALYFCASSVGLAGAYEQYFGPGTRLTVT.

This clone came up a few times. The genes are TRBV9 and TRBJ2-2; 14 bases map to TRBD2. Germline lookup yields CDR1 SGDLS and CDR2 YYNGEE. The trim removed 4 bases at V and 6 bases at J, leaving 8 bases unmatched. The CDR3 consists of 17 residues. CDR3 nucleotide sequence: TGTGCCAGCAGCCCATTCGGGGGACTAGCGGGAGCCGGGGAGCTGTTTTTT. Translating it yields CASSPFGGLAGAGELFF.

This chain joins TRBV11-2 and TRBJ1-1; 7 nucleotides match TRBD1. The germline V gene encodes CDR1 SGHAT and CDR2 FQNNGV. J was trimmed by 1 base and V by 5 bases; bases with no gene match: 4. There are 14 residues in the CDR3. CDR3: CASSPRTGNTEAFF. The CDR3 DNA reads TGTGCCAGCAGCCCCAGGACAGGGAACACTGAAGCTTTCTTT.

This chain joins TRBV5-4 and TRBJ2-2; D possibly corresponds to TRBD2 (6 bases). The V end was cut by 3 bases, the J end by 6 bases, with 9 bases between. Germline lookup yields CDR1 SGHNT and CDR2 YYREEE (reference sequence). This CDR3 comprises 13 residues. Written as DNA, the CDR3 is TGTGCCAGCAGCTCGACTAGTGCCGGGGAGCTGTTTTTT. Its translation is CASSSTSAGELFF. Supplemented by reference TRBV5-4 and TRBJ2-2, the full variable domain reads ETGVTQSPTHLIKTRGQQVTLRCSSQSGHNTVSWYQQALGQGPQFIFQYYREEENGRGNFPPRFSGLQFPNYSSELNVNALELDDSALYLCASSSTSAGELFFGEGSRLTVL.

The V and J genes are TRBV12-3 or TRBV12-4 and TRBJ2-4; D might be TRBD2 (6 bases). V was shortened by 3 bases and J by 9 bases, with 6 bases between the two germline ends. The CDR3 consists of 11 residues. The CDR3 is CASSLGGIQYF. The DNA for the CDR3 is TGTGCCAGCAGTTTGGGGGGCATTCAGTACTTC.

This clone was found once. The chain links TRBV7-9 to TRBJ1-5; the D is unclear. CDR3 length: 12 residues. The germline V gene encodes CDR1 SEHNR and CDR2 FQNEAQ (reference sequence). V was clipped by 3 bases and J by 4 bases, with 4 bases between them. In DNA form, the CDR3 reads TGTGCCAGCAGCTTGGAAAATCAGCCCCAGCATTTT. This encodes CASSLENQPQHF.

The chain employs TRBV19 and TRBJ1-5; 10 nucleotides align to TRBD1. V lost 6 bases, J lost 6 bases, and 11 bases stayed unmatched. Germline loops: CDR1 LNHDA, CDR2 SQIVND (reference sequence). The CDR3 has 16 amino acids. Here the CDR3 reads CASSQRQGASSQPQHF. The CDR3 DNA follows: TGTGCCAGTAGCCAAAGACAGGGGGCGTCAAGTCAGCCCCAGCATTTT. Together with reference TRBV19 and TRBJ1-5, the CDR3 gives the full variable domain: DGGITQSPKYLFRKEGQNVTLSCEQNLNHDAMYWYRQDPGQGLRLIYYSQIVNDFQKGDIAEGYSVSREKKESFPLTVTSAQKNPTAFYLCASSQRQGASSQPQHFGDGTRLSIL.

The gene calls are TRBV6-6 and TRBJ2-7, with D maybe TRBD1 (5 bases). Trimming stripped 5 bases from V and 3 bases from J, with 8 bases between. This CDR3 is 12 amino acids long. Germline V CDR1 and CDR2: MNHNY, SVGAGI (reference sequence). CDR3 coding DNA: TGTGCCAGCAGTAGACAGTACTACGAGCAGTACTTC. Translating it yields CASSRQYYEQYF.

The chain employs TRBV5-4 and TRBJ2-6, with no clear D. V dropped 0 bases and J dropped 4 bases, with 5 bases sitting between them. Germline V gene sequence: CDR1 SGHNT, CDR2 YYREEE (reference sequence). This CDR3 region has 14 residues. CDR3 in amino acids: CASSLGSGANVLTF. The CDR3 region has the DNA TGTGCCAGCAGCTTGGGTTCAGGGGCCAACGTCCTGACTTTC.

The chain couples TRBV7-8 to TRBJ1-2; 7 nucleotides match TRBD1. Germline V CDR1 and CDR2: SGHVS, FQNEAQ. V lost 6 bases, J lost 3 bases, and 4 bases stayed unmatched. The CDR3 has 13 residues. The CDR3 sequence is CASSLQGDYGYTF. CDR3 nucleotides: TGTGCCAGCAGTCTGCAGGGGGACTATGGCTACACCTTC.

The chain recombines TRBV5-5 with TRBJ2-4; tentative D call: TRBD1 (5 bases). V was shortened by 2 bases and J by 5 bases, with 11 bases between the two germline ends. Germline V CDR1 and CDR2: SGHKS, YYEKEE (reference sequence). CDR3 length: 14 amino acids. DNA for the CDR3: TGTGCCAGCAGCTTACAGGTTAGGCAAAACATTCAGTACTTC. Translating gives CASSLQVRQNIQYF.

The rearrangement joins TRBV5-4 to TRBJ1-3; possibly TRBD1 for D (5 bases). Deletions cut 4 bases from V and 4 bases from J, with 12 bases between. Germline loops: CDR1 SGHNT, CDR2 YYREEE (reference sequence). CDR3 length equals 14 residues. CDR3 sequence: CASSATGAGNTIYF. CDR3 DNA sequence: TGTGCCAGCAGCGCAACCGGGGCCGGAAACACCATATATTTT.

This rearrangement joins TRBV4-3 to TRBJ2-1; 11 bases map to TRBD1. The germline V gene encodes CDR1 LGHNA and CDR2 YSLEER. The CDR3 spans 15 residues. After removal of 5 bases from V and 7 bases from J, the junction contained 7 bases not matched to a gene. The CDR3 protein is CASSSRDRGVNEQFF. The CDR3 DNA is TGCGCCAGCAGCTCCCGGGACAGGGGGGTGAATGAGCAGTTCTTC.

This clone was observed a single time. This chain joins TRBV6-5 and TRBJ1-4; D unresolved. The CDR3 spans 10 residues. CDR1 is MNHEY and CDR2 is SVGAGI in the germline V gene. Trimming pared 8 bases from V and 7 bases from J, leaving 5 bases between. The CDR3 here is CASWREKLFF. The CDR3, as DNA: TGTGCCAGCTGGCGTGAAAAACTGTTTTTT.

The genes are TRBV19 and TRBJ1-1; D gene uncertain. The germline V and J ends were trimmed by 1 base and 7 bases, with 7 bases remaining between them. The length of the CDR3 is 12 residues. The V gene's germline CDR1 is LNHDA and CDR2 SQIVND (reference sequence). CDR3 in DNA: TGTGCCAGTAGTATAGGCCTCAATGAAGCTTTCTTT. This gives the protein CASSIGLNEAFF.

The V gene is TRBV11-2, the J gene TRBJ2-7; D may be TRBD2 (5 bases). The germline V gene encodes CDR1 SGHAT and CDR2 FQNNGV. The length of the CDR3 is 15 residues. The V gene lost 2 bases and the J gene lost 2 bases, with 13 bases spanning the gap. The CDR3 bases are TGTGCCAGCAGCTTAATGGAGGTAGTGGCCTACGAGCAGTACTTC. Translation gives CASSLMEVVAYEQYF.